Presented here are 15 T cell receptor beta chains from one specimen sequenced in a study of blood T cell repertoires in COVID-19. Some clones are missing from TCRdb's copy, which holds only in-frame ones; the method was immunoSEQ multiplex PCR. The profile shows some 200,000 clones, around 80% of them singletons. Source material: peripheral blood. The origin of the receptors is a woman aged 40 to 50 with acute or convalescent COVID-19.

This sequence joins TRBV2 and TRBJ1-3, with D maybe TRBD1 (5 bases). Germline V CDR1 and CDR2: SNHLY, FYNNEI. The CDR3 length is 15 residues. The V gene lost 10 bases and the J gene lost 4 bases, with 20 bases spanning the gap. The CDR3 bases are TGTGCCACCTACCAGGGATTGTCGTCGGGAAACACCATATATTTT. This codes for CATYQGLSSGNTIYF.

The rearrangement uses TRBV9 and TRBJ2-7, with TRBD1 as a possible D gene (6 bases). Germline V lookup: CDR1 SGDLS, CDR2 YYNGEE. Trimming shortened V by 3 bases and J by 3 bases, and 13 bases separated the two germline ends. The CDR3 length is 14 residues. The CDR3 spells CASSEDSRYYEQYF. The DNA of the CDR3 is TGTGCCAGCAGCGAGGACAGTCGATACTACGAGCAGTACTTC. The full variable domain, completed using reference TRBV9 and TRBJ2-7, is DSGVTQTPKHLITATGQRVTLRCSPRSGDLSVYWYQQSLDQGLQFLIQYYNGEERAKGNILERFSAQQFPDLHSELNLSSLELGDSALYFCASSEDSRYYEQYFGPGTRLTVT.

The V call is TRBV11-2, the J call TRBJ2-7; no clear D. Trimming removed 3 bases from V and 1 base from J, with 7 bases in between. CDR1 is SGHAT and CDR2 is FQNNGV in the germline V gene. The length of the CDR3 is 13 residues. CDR3 DNA: TGTGCCAGCAGCTTTTTCGGTTCCTACGAGCAGTACTTC. The encoded protein is CASSFFGSYEQYF. The full variable domain, its missing parts supplied by reference TRBV11-2 and TRBJ2-7, is EAGVAQSPRYKIIEKRQSVAFWCNPISGHATLYWYQQILGQGPKLLIQFQNNGVVDDSQLPKDRFSAERLKGVDSTLKIQPAKLEDSAVYLCASSFFGSYEQYFGPGTRLTVT.

Note on this clone: A read error may account for a junction end that differs from germline. The rearrangement links TRBV4-3 to TRBJ2-4; D perhaps matches TRBD1 (5 bases). The CDR3 is 15 amino acids. Germline loops: CDR1 LGHNA, CDR2 YSLEER. CDR3 amino acids: CDSRMFRGRKNIQYF. The CDR3 coding sequence is TGCGACAGCCGCATGTTTAGGGGAAGAAAAAACATTCAGTACTTC.

V is TRBV10-3 and J is TRBJ1-4; D call uncertain. Germline CDR1 is ENHRY and CDR2 is SYGVKD. V lost 4 bases and J 5 bases, leaving 5 bases between the germline ends. The CDR3 is made up of 12 amino acids. The CDR3 bases are TGTGCCATCAGTGCCGGGAATGAAAAACTGTTTTTT. This encodes CAISAGNEKLFF.

This clone was observed a single time. The gene calls are TRBV4-1 and TRBJ1-6; TRBD1 is a possible D gene (6 bases). There are 17 residues in the CDR3. Trimming shortened V by 4 bases and J by 1 base, and 14 bases separated the two germline ends. Germline values: CDR1 MGHRA, CDR2 YSYEKL. The CDR3 sequence: CASSRSEGGSYNSPLHF. The CDR3 nucleotides read TGCGCCAGCAGCCGATCAGAAGGGGGATCCTATAATTCACCCCTCCACTTT.

In regard to this clone: At one end the junction does not follow the germline gene, possibly because of a read error. The rearrangement uses TRBV5-5 and TRBJ2-3; D may be TRBD1 or TRBD2 (5 bases each). This CDR3 is 15 amino acids long. The germline V gene encodes CDR1 SGHKS and CDR2 YYEKEE (reference sequence). DNA of the CDR3: TGTGCCAGCAGGTTGGGGGAGTCTAGCACAGATACGCAGTATTTT. Its protein is CASRLGESSTDTQYF.

In its sample, this clone was seen a few times. The rearrangement uses TRBV18 and TRBJ1-5, with 9 bases fitting TRBD1. The CDR3 spans 15 residues. V gave up 3 bases and J gave up 5 bases; unmatched junction bases: 5. The germline V gene encodes CDR1 KGHSH and CDR2 LQKENI. The CDR3 is CASSPGTGYDQPQHF. The CDR3 coding sequence is TGTGCCAGCTCACCTGGGACAGGGTATGATCAGCCCCAGCATTTT.

The chain has TRBV7-2 and TRBJ2-1, with 8 nucleotides matching TRBD2. This CDR3 region has 14 residues. Unmatched junction bases numbered 6, after V lost 5 bases and J lost 6 bases. CDR1 is SGHTA and CDR2 is FQGNSA in the germline V gene. CDR3 DNA sequence: TGTGCCAGCAGCAAGTCGGCGGGGGGCAATGAGCAGTTCTTC. Its translation: CASSKSAGGNEQFF.

This chain uses TRBV6-5 with TRBJ2-7; TRBD2 agrees at 7 bases. Unmatched junction bases numbered 14, after V lost 4 bases and J lost 8 bases. The CDR3 spans 15 residues. Looked up from germline, CDR1 is MNHEY and CDR2 is SVGAGI. The CDR3 coding sequence is TGTGCCAGCAGTTCGGTAGCCCCTGGGGGGGGTCAGCAGTACTTC. As protein: CASSSVAPGGGQQYF.

This clone was seen only a few times. The chain links TRBV7-3 to TRBJ1-2; 8 bases are shared with TRBD1. Germline V gene lookup returns CDR1 SGHTA and CDR2 FQGTGA. Germline trimming cut 5 bases from V and 6 bases from J; bases unmatched to any gene: 5. The CDR3 loop spans 13 amino acids. The CDR3 sequence is CASSQTGADGYTF. The CDR3 DNA sequence: TGTGCCAGCAGCCAGACAGGGGCGGATGGCTACACCTTC.

The chain recombines TRBV5-1 with TRBJ2-5; TRBD2 agrees at 14 bases. The junction had 6 bases not matched to a gene; V was cut back by 2 bases and J by 6 bases. The CDR3 has 16 residues. The germline CDR1 and CDR2 sequences are SGHRS and YFSETQ. CDR3 nucleotide sequence: TGCGCCAGCAGCTTAGGCGGGACTAGCGGGAGAAAGACCCAGTACTTC. The encoded protein is CASSLGGTSGRKTQYF.

The CDR3 nucleotides read TGTGCCAGCAGTTTCCGGGGAAGCAATCAGCCCCAGCATTTT. Amino acids: CASSFRGSNQPQHF. V and J are TRBV27 and TRBJ1-5; D is unresolved. The germline V gene has CDR1 MNHEY and CDR2 SMNVEV (reference sequence). The CDR3 is made up of 14 amino acids. Between the trimmed V and J ends, which lost 3 bases and 1 base, there was a span of 7 bases.

This clone has just a few counts. The chain couples TRBV19 to TRBJ1-1; tentative D call: TRBD1 (6 bases). V gave up 9 bases and J gave up 1 base, with 15 bases separating them. The germline CDR1 and CDR2 sequences are LNHDA and SQIVND (reference sequence). The CDR3 contains 14 residues. The DNA of the CDR3 is TGTGCCAGCCGACCCGGGACAACGAACACTGAAGCTTTCTTT. Translation gives CASRPGTTNTEAFF.

J is TRBJ1-1 and V is TRBV2; a possible D gene is TRBD1 (5 bases). V lost 2 bases, J lost 1 base, and 8 bases lay in between. The CDR3 loop spans 14 amino acids. The germline gives CDR1 SNHLY, CDR2 FYNNEI. In DNA, the CDR3 is TGTGCCAGCAGTGAACTGACAGCGAACACTGAAGCTTTCTTT. Amino acids: CASSELTANTEAFF.